Listed below are T cell receptor beta chains from one sample, sequenced in a study of blood T cell repertoires in COVID-19. Profiled with immunoSEQ multiplex PCR; TCRdb holds only in-frame clones, not every one. The table includes 200,000 to 250,000 clones, around nine tenths detected once. Sample: PBMCs or T cells enriched from blood (not recorded which). The receptors stem from a woman aged 45-65 years who had recovered from COVID-19. The CDR3 runs from the conserved cysteine through the conserved F or W. The D gene is left open where the match is weak. Part of the rows lack a size; the others show once, few, many or a class for expanded clones.

V gene	J gene	clone size	D gene	CDR3 DNA	CDR3 protein
TRBV6-5	TRBJ1-2	NA	NA	TGTGCCAGCAGTTCCGGTGGCTATGGCTACACCTTC	CASSSGGYGYTF
TRBV27	TRBJ2-7	NA	NA	TGTGCCAGCAGTTTAAGTTCCGGGACTCCCTACGAGCAGTACTTC	CASSLSSGTPYEQYF
TRBV7-2	TRBJ2-2	NA	NA	TGTGCCAGCAGCTCCCGGGGGATGAACACCGGGGAGCTGTTTTTT	CASSSRGMNTGELFF
TRBV7-9	TRBJ1-4	NA	TRBD1	TGTGCCAGCAGCCCGGGACAGAGTAATGAAAAACTGTTTTTT	CASSPGQSNEKLFF
TRBV3-1/TRBV3-2	TRBJ1-2	NA	TRBD1	TGTGCCAGCAGCTTGCCGGGACAGCATAACTATGGCTACACCTTC	CASSLPGQHNYGYTF
TRBV6-5	TRBJ2-2	NA	NA	TGTGCCAGCGAGGGACTCCTGAACACCGGGGAGCTGTTTTTT	CASEGLLNTGELFF
TRBV7-3	TRBJ2-1	once	TRBD1	TGTGCCAGCAGCGATGGACAGGGCATCGATGAGCAGTTCTTC	CASSDGQGIDEQFF
TRBV27	TRBJ2-1	NA	TRBD2	TGTGCCAGCAGCGCCGGGGGTAGCGGGAGGGGTGAGCAGTTCTTC	CASSAGGSGRGEQFF
TRBV5-1	TRBJ2-3	NA	NA	TGCGCCAGCAGCCTCGAGACAACCGCGGGAGATACGCAGTATTTT	CASSLETTAGDTQYF
TRBV2	TRBJ1-3	NA	NA	TGTGCCAGCAAAGACAGTAACTCTGGAAACACCATATATTTT	CASKDSNSGNTIYF
TRBV19	TRBJ2-7	NA	TRBD1	TGTGCCAGTAGTGGAACAGGGGGCTACGAGCAGTACTTC	CASSGTGGYEQYF
TRBV6-2/TRBV6-3	TRBJ1-5	few	NA	TGTGCCAGCAGTTACCTTCGAGACAGGCCCTATAGCAATCAGCCCCAGCATTTT	CASSYLRDRPYSNQPQHF
TRBV12-5	TRBJ1-2	NA	NA	TGTGCTAGTGGCCCTATACCGGGGAGGGGAGGCTACACCTTC	CASGPIPGRGGYTF
TRBV30	TRBJ2-7	NA	NA	TGTGCCTGGCACCGTCTAAGCGGCTCCTACGAGCAGTACTTC	CAWHRLSGSYEQYF
TRBV7-9	TRBJ2-7	medium-sized	NA	TGTGCCAGCAGCCTACAGGGAAACAACGAGCAGTACTTC	CASSLQGNNEQYF